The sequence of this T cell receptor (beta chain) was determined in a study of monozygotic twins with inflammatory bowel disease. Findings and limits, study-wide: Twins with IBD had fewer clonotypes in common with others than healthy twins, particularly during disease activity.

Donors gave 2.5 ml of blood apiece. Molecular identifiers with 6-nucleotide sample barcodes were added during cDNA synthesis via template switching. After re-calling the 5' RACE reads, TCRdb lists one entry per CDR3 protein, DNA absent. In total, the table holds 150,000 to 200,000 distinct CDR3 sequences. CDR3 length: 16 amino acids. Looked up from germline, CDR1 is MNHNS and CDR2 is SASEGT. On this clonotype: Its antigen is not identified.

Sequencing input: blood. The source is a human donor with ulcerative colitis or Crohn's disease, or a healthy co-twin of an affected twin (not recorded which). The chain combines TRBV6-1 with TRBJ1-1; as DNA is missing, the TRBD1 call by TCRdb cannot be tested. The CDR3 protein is CASKSRDRGLNTEAFF.